This entry describes one T cell receptor (beta chain). Its specificity is not known. This table comes from immunoSEQ multiplex PCR, and its TCRdb copy is limited to in-frame clones, with some not included. The table has around 100,000 clones, 70% to 90% seen once. The data were obtained in a study of T cell responses to AZD1222 COVID-19 vaccine. Whole-study results and caveats: The sample set comprised mostly white British donors with more females, and clonal diversity was possibly underestimated.

The CDR3 is made up of 14 amino acids. V trimming: 5 bases; J trimming: 7 bases; junction bases outside the gene matches: 5. The V gene's germline CDR1 is MDHEN and CDR2 SYDVKM. The V gene is TRBV28, the J gene TRBJ1-4, with TRBD1 matching over 9 bases. The sample in question was peripheral blood, obtained 28 days after the second AZD1222 dose. The TCR originated in an adult who received the AZD1222 COVID-19 vaccine. CDR3 residues: CASSPGTGSEKLFF. CDR3 bases: TGTGCCAGCAGTCCCGGGACAGGGAGTGAAAAACTGTTTTTT.